What follows are 31 T cell receptor beta chains derived from one specimen sequenced in a study of cytomegalovirus exposure and HLA in healthy donors. PCR primers comprised 60 Vbeta and 13 Jbeta primers. Clones were read by immunoSEQ multiplex PCR, and TCRdb kept only the in-frame ones, dropping some. The sample yields about 140,000 clones, around four fifths seen once. What was sequenced was PBMCs. Source of these receptors: a young man in good health and CMV-seropositive.

The chain employs TRBV28 and TRBJ1-2; 8 bases map to TRBD1. The V segment lost 6 bases and the J segment 6 bases; nucleotides outside the gene matches: 9. Germline values: CDR1 MDHEN, CDR2 SYDVKM. CDR3 length: 14 residues. The CDR3 reads CASRPGTGSHGYTF. CDR3 in DNA: TGTGCCAGCAGACCAGGGACAGGTAGTCATGGCTACACCTTC.

CDR3 amino acids: CASSVEVGGTGESYTF. The CDR3 nucleotides read TGTGCCAGCAGCGTAGAAGTGGGGGGGACAGGGGAAAGCTACACCTTC. V gene TRBV9 combines with J gene TRBJ1-2, with 10 bases aligning to TRBD1. Per the germline V gene, CDR1 is SGDLS and CDR2 is YYNGEE. The V and J ends lost 0 bases and 9 bases, in that order; junction bases with no gene match: 11. The CDR3 spans 16 residues. Full variable domain (outside the CDR3, taken from reference TRBV9 and TRBJ1-2): DSGVTQTPKHLITATGQRVTLRCSPRSGDLSVYWYQQSLDQGLQFLIQYYNGEERAKGNILERFSAQQFPDLHSELNLSSLELGDSALYFCASSVEVGGTGESYTFGSGTRLTVV.

This chain links TRBV15 with TRBJ1-1; D not resolved. Germline CDR1 is LNHNV and CDR2 is YYDKDF (reference sequence). Trimming removed 0 bases at V and 0 bases at J, with 11 bases between. This CDR3 has 16 residues. The CDR3 is CATSRDVQALNTEAFF. DNA of the CDR3: TGTGCCACCAGCAGAGATGTGCAGGCCCTGAACACTGAAGCTTTCTTT. Filled out from reference TRBV15 and TRBJ1-1, the complete variable domain reads DAMVIQNPRYQVTQFGKPVTLSCSQTLNHNVMYWYQQKSSQAPKLLFHYYDKDFNNEADTPDNFQSRRPNTSFCFLDIRSPGLGDTAMYLCATSRDVQALNTEAFFGQGTRLTVV.

CDR3 region: CASSPTGEYEQFF. The CDR3 DNA sequence: TGCGCCAGCAGCCCAACCGGGGAATATGAGCAGTTCTTC. The rearrangement links TRBV5-1 to TRBJ2-1; a possible D gene is TRBD2 (5 bases). CDR1 and CDR2 (germline): SGHRS, YFSETQ. The CDR3 has 13 amino acids. The V gene lost 4 bases and the J gene lost 8 bases, with 13 bases spanning the gap.

The chain recombines TRBV7-9 with TRBJ2-7; TRBD2 agrees at 14 bases. Germline-derived CDR1 and CDR2 are SEHNR and FQNEAQ (reference sequence). The CDR3 covers 13 residues. The junction had 5 bases not matched to a gene; V was cut back by 10 bases and J by 6 bases. CDR3 DNA sequence: TGTGCCACCGGGACTAGCGGGAGTGCCGAGCAGTACTTC. It encodes CATGTSGSAEQYF.

The chain combines TRBV5-1 with TRBJ2-2; 8 positions agree with TRBD1. Germline CDR1 SGHRS, CDR2 YFSETQ. The junction had 11 bases not matched to a gene; V was cut back by 4 bases and J by 9 bases. The length of the CDR3 is 15 residues. The CDR3 loop is CASSQSTGAVRELFF. DNA of the CDR3: TGCGCCAGCAGCCAATCGACAGGGGCGGTCCGGGAGCTGTTTTTT.

This rearrangement joins TRBV15 to TRBJ2-7; possible D gene TRBD1, 5 bases. Germline CDR1 LNHNV, CDR2 YYDKDF (reference sequence). The CDR3 covers 15 residues. V was pared by 5 bases and J by 3 bases, with 17 bases between. CDR3 bases: TGTGCCACCAGCCTTACTCAAGGGGCCAACTACGAGCAGTACTTC. Residues: CATSLTQGANYEQYF.

V is TRBV30 and J is TRBJ2-3; unclear D gene. Germline lookup yields CDR1 GTSNPN and CDR2 SVGIG (reference sequence). V was shortened by 0 bases and J by 2 bases, with 12 bases between the two germline ends. This CDR3 is built from 15 residues. The CDR3 nucleotides are TGTGCCTGGAGTGTAGGCTCAGGCCCCACAGATACGCAGTATTTT. It codes for CAWSVGSGPTDTQYF.

The J gene is TRBJ1-5, the V gene TRBV19; the D is unclear. V was trimmed by 3 bases and J by 4 bases, leaving 16 bases between them. Germline-derived CDR1 and CDR2 are LNHDA and SQIVND (reference sequence). CDR3 size: 16 residues. The CDR3 loop is CASSILPSPPNQPQHF. In nucleotides, the CDR3 is TGTGCCAGTAGTATTTTACCCAGTCCACCAAATCAGCCCCAGCATTTT.

This clone occurred once. V gene TRBV7-2 combines with J gene TRBJ1-5; a weak D match, TRBD1 (5 bases). The germline CDR1 and CDR2 sequences are SGHTA and FQGNSA. The CDR3 has 14 amino acids. Trimming cost V 2 bases and J 6 bases, with 11 bases left between them. CDR3 loop: CASSLKAGGQPQHF. CDR3 sequence (DNA): TGTGCCAGCAGCTTAAAGGCCGGGGGTCAGCCCCAGCATTTT. Drawing the rest from reference TRBV7-2 and TRBJ1-5, the complete variable domain is GAGVSQSPSNKVTEKGKDVELRCDPISGHTALYWYRQSLGQGLEFLIYFQGNSAPDKSGLPSDRFSAERTGGSVSTLTIQRTQQEDSAVYLCASSLKAGGQPQHFGDGTRLSIL.

This chain joins TRBV7-6 and TRBJ2-5; 10 nucleotides line up with TRBD2. This CDR3 is 20 amino acids long. V was clipped by 0 bases and J by 1 base; unmatched bases: 14. The germline V gene has CDR1 SGHVS and CDR2 FNYEAQ. CDR3 loop: CASSLATSGNLPGFQETQYF. The CDR3 DNA follows: TGTGCCAGCAGCTTAGCAACTAGCGGGAACTTACCGGGATTCCAAGAGACCCAGTACTTC. Full variable domain (outside the CDR3, taken from reference TRBV7-6 and TRBJ2-5): GAGVSQSPRYKVTKRGQDVALRCDPISGHVSLYWYRQALGQGPEFLTYFNYEAQQDKSGLPNDRFSAERPEGSISTLTIQRTEQRDSAMYRCASSLATSGNLPGFQETQYFGPGTRLLVL.

The chain carries TRBV5-1 and TRBJ2-3; 10 bases are a match to TRBD2. CDR1 and CDR2 (germline): SGHRS, YFSETQ. The CDR3 loop spans 17 amino acids. Trimming took 0 bases from V and 4 from J; bases not matched to a gene: 8. The CDR3 DNA reads as TGCGCCAGCAGCTTGGCGCTAGCGGGGGTCTCGTCAGATACGCAGTATTTT. As protein: CASSLALAGVSSDTQYF.

The chain uses TRBV10-3 and TRBJ2-5; 11 positions match TRBD1. V was clipped by 2 bases and J by 5 bases; unmatched bases: 7. In germline, CDR1 is ENHRY, CDR2 SYGVKD. CDR3 size: 16 residues. CDR3 in DNA: TGTGCCATCAGTGAGAGTGTTGGGACAGGGGGGGAGACCCAGTACTTC. Translated, it gives CAISESVGTGGETQYF.

This chain uses TRBV11-3 with TRBJ2-5; 15 positions match TRBD2. The CDR3 totals 16 residues. The V gene end was trimmed by 4 bases and the J gene end by 4 bases; junction bases not matched to a gene: 4. The germline V gene encodes CDR1 SGHNT and CDR2 YENEEA. In DNA form, the CDR3 reads TGTGCCAGCAGCTCGGGACTAGCGGGAGGTCCAGAGACCCAGTACTTC. Translation: CASSSGLAGGPETQYF.

The J gene is TRBJ2-7, the V gene TRBV18; TRBD2 might be the D (5 bases). CDR1 and CDR2 (germline): KGHSH, LQKENI. The V gene lost 0 bases and the J gene lost 3 bases, with 12 bases spanning the gap. CDR3 length equals 15 residues. The CDR3 region is CASSPPSPEGYEQYF. Written as DNA, the CDR3 is TGTGCCAGCTCACCACCTTCCCCTGAGGGCTACGAGCAGTACTTC.

The rearrangement uses TRBV30 and TRBJ1-2; the match to TRBD1 covers 8 bases. CDR1 and CDR2 (germline): GTSNPN, SVGIG (reference sequence). The CDR3 runs 13 residues. V dropped 2 bases and J dropped 7; count of bases not matched to a gene: 6. In nucleotides, the CDR3 is TGTGCCTGGAGTACAACAGGGGGTGGTGGCTACACCTTC. It specifies CAWSTTGGGGYTF.

The table lists this clone with a few counts. The chain links TRBV11-2 to TRBJ2-7; possibly TRBD2 for D (6 bases). V was cut by 3 bases and J by 9 bases, with 24 bases left in between. The CDR3 consists of 16 residues. Looked up from germline, CDR1 is SGHAT and CDR2 is FQNNGV. The CDR3: CASSFLKGHRGAGQYF. CDR3 nucleotides: TGTGCCAGCAGCTTTTTAAAGGGTCATCGAGGAGCGGGGCAGTACTTC.

This clone showed up just a few times. The chain combines TRBV7-9 with TRBJ1-1; no clear D gene. There are 13 residues in the CDR3. V was shortened by 1 base and J by 6 bases, with 9 bases between the two germline ends. Germline CDR1 is SEHNR and CDR2 is FQNEAQ (reference sequence). As DNA, the CDR3 is TGTGCCAGCAGCTTAGGGGCGGACTCTGAAGCTTTCTTT. It yields the protein CASSLGADSEAFF.

This rearrangement joins TRBV25-1 to TRBJ2-5, with a weak D call TRBD2 (6 bases). Trimming removed 2 bases from V and 1 base from J, with 20 bases in between. There are 18 residues in the CDR3. Germline CDR1 is MGHDK and CDR2 is SYGVNS. In nucleotides, the CDR3 is TGTGCCAGCAGTGAACGGGCGGTTGGAGGGGTGATCCAAGAGACCCAGTACTTC. Amino acids: CASSERAVGGVIQETQYF.

The chain carries TRBV25-1 and TRBJ1-2; 9 bases fit TRBD1. Losses at the gene ends were 3 bases for V and 4 bases for J; bases not matched to a gene: 6. The length of the CDR3 is 15 residues. Germline-derived CDR1 and CDR2 are MGHDK and SYGVNS. CDR3 bases: TGTGCCAGCAGTGATAAAAGGACAGGGGCCTATGGCTACACCTTC. Its translation: CASSDKRTGAYGYTF.

This chain links TRBV2 with TRBJ2-5, with 8 bases that match TRBD2. The CDR3 is 16 residues long. V was clipped by 8 bases and J by 1 base; unmatched bases: 12. The germline gives CDR1 SNHLY, CDR2 FYNNEI. Here the CDR3 DNA reads TGTGCCAGCGAGCCCCGGGTTAGCGGGGTCCAAGAGACCCAGTACTTC. Residues: CASEPRVSGVQETQYF.

This clone has only one observation. The V and J genes are TRBV19 and TRBJ1-3; 7 bases are shared with TRBD1. V gave up 4 bases and J gave up 8 bases; unmatched junction bases: 11. Germline-derived CDR1 and CDR2 are LNHDA and SQIVND (reference sequence). The CDR3 extends over 15 amino acids. CDR3 sequence (DNA): TGTGCCAGTAGTAACGGACAGGACGCTTGGTACACCATATATTTT. As protein: CASSNGQDAWYTIYF.

This chain joins TRBV30 and TRBJ2-7; maybe TRBD1 (6 bases). Germline V CDR1 and CDR2: GTSNPN, SVGIG (reference sequence). V shed 5 bases and J shed 2 bases, with 19 bases lying between them. This CDR3 is 15 amino acids long. For the CDR3, the DNA is TGTGCCTGGGCCCGAGGAACAGGGCGGACCTACGAGCAGTACTTC. It encodes CAWARGTGRTYEQYF.

A single count supports this clone. The chain is built from TRBV9 and TRBJ2-3, with TRBD1 matching 10 bases. CDR3 size: 17 residues. The ends lost 0 bases at V and 3 bases at J; junction bases unmatched: 7. CDR1 and CDR2 (germline): SGDLS, YYNGEE. The CDR3 protein is CASSVEGDRGETDTQYF. The CDR3 DNA follows: TGTGCCAGCAGCGTAGAGGGGGACAGGGGAGAAACAGATACGCAGTATTTT.

The chain combines TRBV29-1 with TRBJ2-5, with D possibly TRBD1 on 5 matching bases. CDR1 and CDR2 (germline): SQVTM, ANQGSEA. CDR3 length: 13 amino acids. Deletions cut 4 bases from V and 2 bases from J, with 11 bases between. CDR3 in amino acids: CSVVVGPQETQYF. CDR3 nucleotide sequence: TGCAGCGTTGTTGTGGGGCCTCAAGAGACCCAGTACTTC.

The chain has TRBV6-5 and TRBJ2-7; TRBD1 aligns across 7 bases. Germline V gene data show CDR1 as MNHEY and CDR2 as SVGAGI. Losses at the gene ends were 10 bases for V and 3 bases for J; bases not matched to a gene: 12. This CDR3 region has 14 residues. The CDR3 DNA sequence: TGTGCCACCGAAAAGGGGACAGCACACTACGAGCAGTACTTC. It specifies CATEKGTAHYEQYF.

The chain is built from TRBV9 and TRBJ2-7, with D perhaps matching TRBD2 (5 bases). V was shortened by 1 base and J by 0 bases, with 11 bases between the two germline ends. Germline V gene lookup returns CDR1 SGDLS and CDR2 YYNGEE. This CDR3 comprises 15 residues. The CDR3 is CASSVSGLSSYEQYF. The CDR3, as DNA: TGTGCCAGCAGCGTATCAGGACTGAGCTCCTACGAGCAGTACTTC.

J is TRBJ2-1 and V is TRBV23-1; 12 bases line up with TRBD2. TRBV23-1 is designated an ORF whose function remains uncertain. The J segment lost 0 bases and the V segment lost 0 bases, leaving 6 bases of the junction unmatched. CDR3 length: 19 residues. CDR3 nucleotide sequence: TGCGCCAGCAGTCAATCGCCTAGCGGGAGGGATTCCTCCTACAATGAGCAGTTCTTC. Residues: CASSQSPSGRDSSYNEQFF.

The chain employs TRBV7-8 and TRBJ1-1; the match to TRBD1 covers 7 bases. V shed 11 bases and J 0 bases; nucleotides not matched to a gene: 6. The CDR3 contains 13 residues. CDR1 SGHVS and CDR2 FQNEAQ come from the germline V gene. The CDR3 DNA is TGTGCCCCCGGGACAGTCATGAACACTGAAGCTTTCTTT. This sequence encodes CAPGTVMNTEAFF.

This clone is a singleton in its sample. The rearrangement links TRBV5-4 to TRBJ2-1; TRBD2 aligns across 9 bases. J gave up 5 bases and V 5 bases, and 8 bases lay outside the gene matches. The CDR3 is 15 amino acids. Germline CDR1 and CDR2: SGHNT and YYREEE (reference sequence). CDR3 sequence: CASRPRLADDNEQFF. The CDR3 nucleotides read TGTGCCAGCAGACCTAGACTAGCGGATGACAATGAGCAGTTCTTC.

In its sample, this clone was seen once. J is TRBJ2-7 and V is TRBV9; 7 nucleotides match TRBD1. Per germline, CDR1 SGDLS and CDR2 YYNGEE. The CDR3 consists of 13 residues. The ends lost 3 bases at V and 3 bases at J; junction bases unmatched: 3. The chain's CDR3 is CASSGQGGYEQYF. Written as DNA, the CDR3 is TGTGCCAGCAGCGGACAGGGCGGCTACGAGCAGTACTTC.